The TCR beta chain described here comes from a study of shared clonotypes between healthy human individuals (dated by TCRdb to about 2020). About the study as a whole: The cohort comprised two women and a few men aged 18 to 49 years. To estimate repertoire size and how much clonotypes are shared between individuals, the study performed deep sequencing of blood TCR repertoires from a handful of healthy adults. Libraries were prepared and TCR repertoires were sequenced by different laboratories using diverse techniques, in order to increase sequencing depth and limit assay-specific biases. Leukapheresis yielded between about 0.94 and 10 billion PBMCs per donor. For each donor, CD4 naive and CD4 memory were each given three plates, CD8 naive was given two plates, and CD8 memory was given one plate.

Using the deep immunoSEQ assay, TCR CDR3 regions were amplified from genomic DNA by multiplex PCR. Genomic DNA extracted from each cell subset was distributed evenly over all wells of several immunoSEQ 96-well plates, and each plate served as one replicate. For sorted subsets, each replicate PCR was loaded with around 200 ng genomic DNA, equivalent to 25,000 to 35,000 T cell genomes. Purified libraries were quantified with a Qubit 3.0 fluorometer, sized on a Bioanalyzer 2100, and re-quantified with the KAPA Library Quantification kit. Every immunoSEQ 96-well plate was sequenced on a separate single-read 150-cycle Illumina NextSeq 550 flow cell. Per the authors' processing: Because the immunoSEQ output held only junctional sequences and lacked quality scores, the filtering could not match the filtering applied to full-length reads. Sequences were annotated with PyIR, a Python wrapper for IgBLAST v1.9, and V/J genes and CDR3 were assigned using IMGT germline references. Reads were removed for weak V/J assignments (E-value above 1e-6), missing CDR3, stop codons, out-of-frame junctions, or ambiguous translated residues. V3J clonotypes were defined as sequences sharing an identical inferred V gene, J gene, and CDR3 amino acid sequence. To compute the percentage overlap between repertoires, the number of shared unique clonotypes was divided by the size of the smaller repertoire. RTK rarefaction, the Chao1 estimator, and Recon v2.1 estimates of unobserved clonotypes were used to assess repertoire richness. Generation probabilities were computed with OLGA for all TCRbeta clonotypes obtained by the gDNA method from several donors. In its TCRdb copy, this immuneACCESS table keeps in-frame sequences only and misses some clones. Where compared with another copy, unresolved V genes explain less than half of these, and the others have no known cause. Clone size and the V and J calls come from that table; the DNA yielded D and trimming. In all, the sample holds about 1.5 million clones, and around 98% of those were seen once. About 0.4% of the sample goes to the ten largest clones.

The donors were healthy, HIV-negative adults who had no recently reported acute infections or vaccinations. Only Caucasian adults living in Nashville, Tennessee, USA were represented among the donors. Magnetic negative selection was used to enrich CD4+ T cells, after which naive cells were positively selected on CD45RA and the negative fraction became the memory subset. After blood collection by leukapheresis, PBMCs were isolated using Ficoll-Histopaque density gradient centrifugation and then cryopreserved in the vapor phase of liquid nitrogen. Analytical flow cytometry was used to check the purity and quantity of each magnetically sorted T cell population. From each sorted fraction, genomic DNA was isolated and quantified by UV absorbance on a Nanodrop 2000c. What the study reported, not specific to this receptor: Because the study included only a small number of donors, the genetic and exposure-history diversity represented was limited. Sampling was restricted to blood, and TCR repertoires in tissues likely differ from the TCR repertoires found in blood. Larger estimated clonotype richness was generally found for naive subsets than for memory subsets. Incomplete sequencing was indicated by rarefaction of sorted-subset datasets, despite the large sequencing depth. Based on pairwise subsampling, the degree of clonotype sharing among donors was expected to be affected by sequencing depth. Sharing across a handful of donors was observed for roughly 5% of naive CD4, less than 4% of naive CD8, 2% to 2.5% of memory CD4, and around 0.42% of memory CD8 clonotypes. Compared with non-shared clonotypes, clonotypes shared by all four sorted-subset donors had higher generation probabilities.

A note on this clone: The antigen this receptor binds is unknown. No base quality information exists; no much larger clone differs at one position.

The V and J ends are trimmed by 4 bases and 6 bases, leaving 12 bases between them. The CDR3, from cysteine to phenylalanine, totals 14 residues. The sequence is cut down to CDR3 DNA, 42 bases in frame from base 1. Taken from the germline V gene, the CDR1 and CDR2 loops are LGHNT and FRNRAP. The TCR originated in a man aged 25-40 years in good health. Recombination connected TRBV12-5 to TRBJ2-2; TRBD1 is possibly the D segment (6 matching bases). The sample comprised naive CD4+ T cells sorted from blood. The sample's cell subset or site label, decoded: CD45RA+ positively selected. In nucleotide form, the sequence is TGTGCTAGTGGTTCAGGGGTGACGGCCGGGGAGCTGTTTTTT. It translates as CASGSGVTAGELFF.